Sequencing of this T cell receptor (beta chain) was carried out in a study of CD8 T cells in Susac syndrome. Germline loops: CDR1 MNHEY, CDR2 SMNVEV (reference sequence). This CDR3 is 16 amino acids long. The V end lost 0 bases, the J end lost 3 bases, and 11 bases lay between the germline ends. When the RNA was reverse transcribed, random hexamers were used with an input of roughly 0.45 to 1 ug. It was immunoSEQ multiplex PCR that amplified TCR beta CDR3 across 54 Vbeta and 13 Jbeta. TCRdb reprocessed the immunoSEQ multiplex PCR reads with MiXCR, giving one entry per CDR3 protein. The sample has tens of thousands of distinct CDR3 sequences, approximately 93% seen once; the top ten hold around 0.53%. TCR beta sequencing covered blood CD8+ and CD4+ T cells.

This clonotype was sampled from a human donor in good health. This chain links TRBV27 with TRBJ1-4; D gene unclear. Sequenced: CD8+ T cells from PBMCs. DNA of the CDR3: TGTGCCAGCAGTTTATCGTTTGGACTACCTAATGAAAAACTGTTTTTT. Protein: CASSLSFGLPNEKLFF. The full variable domain, with the rest looked up from reference TRBV27 and TRBJ1-4, is EAQVTQNPRYLITVTGKKLTVTCSQNMNHEYMSWYRQDPGLGLRQIYYSMNVEVTDKGDVPEGYKVSRKEKRNFPLILESPSPNQTSLYFCASSLSFGLPNEKLFFGSGTQLSVL.